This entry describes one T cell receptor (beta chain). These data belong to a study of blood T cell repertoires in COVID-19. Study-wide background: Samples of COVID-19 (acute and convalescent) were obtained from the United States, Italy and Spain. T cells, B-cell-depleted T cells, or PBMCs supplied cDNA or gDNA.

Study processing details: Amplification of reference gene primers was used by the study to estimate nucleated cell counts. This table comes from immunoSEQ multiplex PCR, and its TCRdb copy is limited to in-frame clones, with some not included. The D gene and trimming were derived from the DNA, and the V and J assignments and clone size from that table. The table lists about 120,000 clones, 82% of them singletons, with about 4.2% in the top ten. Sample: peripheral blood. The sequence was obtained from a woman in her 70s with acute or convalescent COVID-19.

The CDR3 reads CASSLGGNYGYTF. As DNA, the CDR3 is TGCGCCAGCAGCTTGGGAGGGAACTATGGCTACACCTTC. V gene TRBV5-1 combines with J gene TRBJ1-2; D not resolved. Looked up from germline, CDR1 is SGHRS and CDR2 is YFSETQ. The length of the CDR3 is 13 residues. Deletions cut 0 bases from V and 2 bases from J, with 5 bases between.